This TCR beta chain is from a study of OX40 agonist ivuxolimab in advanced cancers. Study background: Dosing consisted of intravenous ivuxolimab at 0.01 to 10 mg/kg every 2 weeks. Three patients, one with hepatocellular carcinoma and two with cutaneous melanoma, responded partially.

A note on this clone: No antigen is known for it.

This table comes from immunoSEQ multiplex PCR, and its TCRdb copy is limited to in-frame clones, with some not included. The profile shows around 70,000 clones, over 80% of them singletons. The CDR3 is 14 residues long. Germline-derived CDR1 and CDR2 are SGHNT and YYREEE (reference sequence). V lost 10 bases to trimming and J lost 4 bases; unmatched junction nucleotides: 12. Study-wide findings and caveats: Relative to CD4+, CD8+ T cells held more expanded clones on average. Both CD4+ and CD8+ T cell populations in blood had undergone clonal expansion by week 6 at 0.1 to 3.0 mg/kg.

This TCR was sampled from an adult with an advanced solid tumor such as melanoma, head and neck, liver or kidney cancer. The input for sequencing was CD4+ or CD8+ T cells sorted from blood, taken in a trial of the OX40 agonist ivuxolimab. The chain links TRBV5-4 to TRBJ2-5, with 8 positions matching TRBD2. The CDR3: CAWAGTRILETQYF. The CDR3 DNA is TGTGCCTGGGCCGGGACTAGAATATTAGAGACCCAGTACTTC.